This TCR beta chain stems from a study of shared clonotypes between healthy human individuals. Whole-study findings and limits: Genetic and exposure-history diversity was limited by the few donors. Four donors had 4% to 5% of their naive CD4 clonotypes in common.

The CDR3 spans 16 residues. Germline V gene lookup returns CDR1 SQVTM and CDR2 ANQGSEA. V was shortened by 2 bases and J by 3 bases, with 18 bases between the two germline ends. With respect to this clone: As yet, its antigen is unknown.

The naive CD8 fraction comprised CD45RO-negative cells positively selected for CCR7 and excluded terminally differentiated effector memory CD45RA+ cells. The repertoire was sequenced with immunoSEQ multiplex PCR; TCRdb's copy has only in-frame clones and lacks some. The sample shows about 2.1 million clones, around 93% of them seen only once. The sample taken for sequencing was naive CD8+ T cells from PBMCs. This chain links TRBV29-1 with TRBJ2-3; D may be TRBD2 (6 bases). The sequence was obtained from a man aged 18 to 30 in good health. Some clones in this sample may be carry-over from other donors' samples. The CDR3 loop reads CSVELSAGSGTDTQYF. The DNA of the CDR3 is TGCAGCGTTGAATTGAGCGCGGGATCGGGTACAGATACGCAGTATTTT.